This T cell receptor beta chain was captured by sequencing in a study of response to subunit inactivated influenza vaccine. V was shortened by 8 bases and J by 0 bases, with 18 bases between the two germline ends. Per the germline V gene, CDR1 is MNHEY and CDR2 is SVGEGT. The CDR3 sequence is 16 residues long. This clonotype was detected a few times. TCRdb processed the RT-PCR reads anew with MiXCR; each CDR3 protein has one entry. Here the sample spans roughly 170,000 distinct CDR3 sequences, around 8.8% being singletons. This specimen consisted of non-naive T cells sorted from PBMCs, obtained on the day of vaccination. J is TRBJ2-3 and V is TRBV6-2 or TRBV6-3, with D perhaps TRBD1 (6 bases). This sequence was found in a man in his fifties or sixties who received an inactivated influenza vaccine. CDR3 loop: CASLRSIQGSTDTQYF. CDR3 in DNA: TGTGCCAGCCTCCGGTCAATACAGGGCAGCACAGATACGCAGTATTTT.